The next 19 T cell receptor beta chains were all read from a single sample in a study of Tregs in tolerant kidney transplant recipients. The assay was immunoSEQ multiplex PCR, and TCRdb's table has in-frame clones only and misses some. The repertoire has tens of thousands of clones, approximately 83% of them found once; the top ten carry roughly 2.2%. Here the sequenced sample was Tregs from blood, taken before the transplant. The receptors here all came from a human donor who received a combined kidney and bone marrow transplant.

As to this clone: Distinct nucleotide sequences in the sample also encode this CDR3. This chain joins TRBV7-9 and TRBJ2-3, with D maybe TRBD2 (5 bases). Trimming pared 0 bases from V and 1 base from J, leaving 5 bases between. Germline V lookup: CDR1 SEHNR, CDR2 FQNEAQ (reference sequence). The CDR3 consists of 14 residues. The CDR3 DNA reads TGTGCCAGCAGCTTAGCGGGAGGCACAGATACGCAGTATTTT. This codes for CASSLAGGTDTQYF.

V usage is TRBV4-1 and J usage is TRBJ1-3; the D gene is possibly TRBD1 (5 bases). Between the trimmed V and J ends, which lost 4 bases and 0 bases, there was a span of 16 bases. The CDR3 length is 17 residues. The germline V gene encodes CDR1 MGHRA and CDR2 YSYEKL. The CDR3 coding sequence is TGCGCCAGCAGCCGCCCAGGGAGGGGACCCTCTGGAAACACCATATATTTT. This codes for CASSRPGRGPSGNTIYF.

This rearrangement joins TRBV2 to TRBJ2-5; D may correspond to TRBD1 or TRBD2 (5 bases each). Trimming removed 5 bases at V and 2 bases at J, with 18 bases between. The germline V gene has CDR1 SNHLY and CDR2 FYNNEI. The CDR3 totals 16 residues. The CDR3 DNA follows: TGTGCCAGCAGTTTTCAATTAGGGGAGAAACAAGAGACCCAGTACTTC. Translated, it gives CASSFQLGEKQETQYF.

The chain is built from TRBV10-1 and TRBJ2-1; 12 bases are a match to TRBD2. Germline-derived CDR1 and CDR2 are WNHNN and SYGVQD (reference sequence). The V and J ends lost 3 bases and 9 bases, in that order; junction bases with no gene match: 6. CDR3 length equals 15 residues. CDR3 bases: TGCGCCAGCAGTGAACTAGCGGGGGGCCCCGGTGAGCAGTTCTTC. Residues: CASSELAGGPGEQFF.

CDR3 coding DNA: TGTGCCTGGAGCCCCCTGGACGTTCTGGGCGAGCAGTACTTC. It yields the protein CAWSPLDVLGEQYF. The chain combines TRBV30 with TRBJ2-7; D not certain. This CDR3 has 14 residues. CDR1 GTSNPN and CDR2 SVGIG come from the germline V gene (reference sequence). V was pared by 3 bases and J by 6 bases, with 18 bases between.

The chain joins TRBV5-5 to TRBJ1-1, with a tentative D call TRBD1 (6 bases). The CDR3 spans 14 residues. Deletions cut 6 bases from V and 1 base from J, with 13 bases between. The germline CDR1 and CDR2 sequences are SGHKS and YYEKEE (reference sequence). As DNA, the CDR3 is TGTGCCAGCAAGACACAGGGAGGGAACACTGAAGCTTTCTTT. Protein: CASKTQGGNTEAFF.

This clone was seen once. The chain recombines TRBV5-1 with TRBJ2-3; D is tentatively TRBD1 or TRBD2 (6 bases each). The length of the CDR3 is 16 residues. V was pared by 4 bases and J by 3 bases, with 18 bases between. Per germline, CDR1 SGHRS and CDR2 YFSETQ. The CDR3 region is CASSGGQAAGTDTQYF. In DNA, the CDR3 is TGCGCCAGCAGCGGGGGACAAGCGGCGGGGACAGATACGCAGTATTTT.

The chain recombines TRBV2 with TRBJ1-6; D unclear. The CDR3 loop spans 14 amino acids. Germline values: CDR1 SNHLY, CDR2 FYNNEI. V was pared by 9 bases and J by 7 bases, with 16 bases between. CDR3 in amino acids: CASTLWLANSPLHF. Written as DNA, the CDR3 is TGTGCCAGTACCCTGTGGCTGGCAAATTCACCCCTCCACTTT.

The CDR3: CASSLAGFTDTQYF. As DNA, the CDR3 is TGTGCCAGCAGCTTAGCGGGGTTCACAGATACGCAGTATTTT. J is TRBJ2-3 and V is TRBV7-2; D is ambiguous. Trimming shortened V by 0 bases and J by 2 bases, and 6 bases separated the two germline ends. From germline, CDR1 is SGHTA and CDR2 FQGNSA. This CDR3 has 14 amino acids.

This rearrangement joins TRBV11-2 to TRBJ1-3, with D unresolved. The CDR3 has 16 residues. The germline CDR1 and CDR2 sequences are SGHAT and FQNNGV. Trimming left V 3 bases short and J 2 bases short, with 14 bases between. The CDR3 sequence: CASSFGASGTGNTIYF. The CDR3 coding sequence is TGTGCCAGCAGCTTTGGAGCCTCGGGAACTGGAAACACCATATATTTT. Combining the CDR3 with reference TRBV11-2 and TRBJ1-3 gives the whole variable domain EAGVAQSPRYKIIEKRQSVAFWCNPISGHATLYWYQQILGQGPKLLIQFQNNGVVDDSQLPKDRFSAERLKGVDSTLKIQPAKLEDSAVYLCASSFGASGTGNTIYFGEGSWLTVV.

The chain combines TRBV7-6 with TRBJ1-1; D unclear. Germline V lookup: CDR1 SGHVS, CDR2 FNYEAQ. The CDR3 runs to 12 residues. V lost 2 bases, J lost 0 bases, and 1 base lay in between. CDR3 region: CASSLMNTEAFF. As DNA, the CDR3 is TGTGCCAGCAGCTTAATGAACACTGAAGCTTTCTTT.

The chain combines TRBV5-1 with TRBJ1-3; D is uncertain. Germline loops: CDR1 SGHRS, CDR2 YFSETQ. This CDR3 is built from 16 residues. The ends were cut back, 4 bases at V and 0 bases at J, with 14 bases in the middle. The CDR3 sequence is CASSPLTVASGNTIYF. The DNA of the CDR3 is TGCGCCAGCAGCCCTCTTACAGTCGCCTCTGGAAACACCATATATTTT.

J is TRBJ1-6 and V is TRBV19; D gene ambiguous. Germline-derived CDR1 and CDR2 are LNHDA and SQIVND (reference sequence). The germline V and J ends were trimmed by 3 bases and 8 bases, with 5 bases remaining between them. This CDR3 has 12 amino acids. CDR3: CASSMSDSPLHF. The CDR3 DNA is TGTGCCAGTAGTATGTCGGATTCACCCCTCCACTTT.

The gene calls are TRBV19 and TRBJ1-4; D unresolved. CDR3 length equals 12 residues. Trimming left V 5 bases short and J 10 bases short, with 11 bases between. The germline gives CDR1 LNHDA, CDR2 SQIVND (reference sequence). The CDR3 loop is CASSPIYGKLFF. In nucleotides, the CDR3 is TGTGCCAGTAGTCCGATATATGGAAAACTGTTTTTT.

The rearrangement joins TRBV5-4 to TRBJ2-3, with 13 nucleotides matching TRBD2. The CDR3 consists of 17 residues. The V gene's germline CDR1 is SGHNT and CDR2 YYREEE (reference sequence). The ends lost 0 bases at V and 2 bases at J; junction bases unmatched: 3. As DNA, the CDR3 is TGTGCCAGCAGCTTGGGGACTAGCGGGGGAGCCACAGATACGCAGTATTTT. Protein sequence: CASSLGTSGGATDTQYF.

The chain is built from TRBV4-3 and TRBJ2-1; 10 bases map to TRBD2. The CDR3 covers 15 residues. Trimming at V came to 1 base and at J to 9 bases, leaving 6 bases not matched to a gene. From germline, CDR1 is LGHNA and CDR2 YSLEER. DNA of the CDR3: TGCGCCAGCAGCCAAGCGAGGGCTAGCGGGAGTGAGCAGTTCTTC. Protein sequence: CASSQARASGSEQFF.

The gene calls are TRBV10-3 and TRBJ2-7; 12 nucleotides line up with TRBD1. J gave up 7 bases and V 2 bases, and 6 bases lay outside the gene matches. Looked up from germline, CDR1 is ENHRY and CDR2 is SYGVKD. The length of the CDR3 is 15 residues. CDR3 in amino acids: CAISEPGQGAREQYF. CDR3 in DNA: TGTGCCATCAGTGAGCCGGGACAGGGGGCGCGAGAGCAGTACTTC.

Only a few counts were recorded for this clone. This rearrangement joins TRBV19 to TRBJ1-1; D is possibly TRBD1 (6 bases). Trimming left V 5 bases short and J 0 bases short, with 13 bases between. CDR1 LNHDA and CDR2 SQIVND come from the germline V gene (reference sequence). The CDR3 contains 15 residues. Here the CDR3 reads CASSSGQKMNTEAFF. CDR3 nucleotides: TGTGCCAGTAGTTCCGGACAGAAGATGAACACTGAAGCTTTCTTT. Together with reference TRBV19 and TRBJ1-1, the CDR3 gives the full variable domain: DGGITQSPKYLFRKEGQNVTLSCEQNLNHDAMYWYRQDPGQGLRLIYYSQIVNDFQKGDIAEGYSVSREKKESFPLTVTSAQKNPTAFYLCASSSGQKMNTEAFFGQGTRLTVV.

This chain uses TRBV28 with TRBJ2-7; D is possibly TRBD2 (5 bases). V lost 3 bases and J lost 1, with 13 bases in between. The CDR3 is made up of 15 amino acids. In germline, CDR1 is MDHEN, CDR2 SYDVKM. The CDR3 DNA reads TGTGCCAGCAGTTTCTCGGGAAGTCGGTCCTACGAGCAGTACTTC. Translating gives CASSFSGSRSYEQYF.